This TCR beta chain stems from a study of T cell clusters in autoimmune cytopenias. The CDR3 spans 15 residues. Germline CDR1 and CDR2: SGHDT and YYEEEE. TRB amplification used approximately 0.25 ug of peripheral blood genomic DNA. TRB rearrangements were amplified by touch-down multiplex PCR with mixed TRB-A/B primers. For each CDR3 protein, TCRdb gives one entry from its re-call of the multiplex PCR reads, without DNA. This table holds some 7,200 distinct CDR3 sequences. The rearrangement uses TRBV5-6 and TRBJ2-2; TCRdb designates TRBD1, a call that cannot be tested without DNA. The sequenced material came from peripheral blood. This sequence was found in a human donor with an autoimmune cytopenia or autoimmune hepatitis (not recorded which). CDR3 protein: CASSRTGPNTGELFF.